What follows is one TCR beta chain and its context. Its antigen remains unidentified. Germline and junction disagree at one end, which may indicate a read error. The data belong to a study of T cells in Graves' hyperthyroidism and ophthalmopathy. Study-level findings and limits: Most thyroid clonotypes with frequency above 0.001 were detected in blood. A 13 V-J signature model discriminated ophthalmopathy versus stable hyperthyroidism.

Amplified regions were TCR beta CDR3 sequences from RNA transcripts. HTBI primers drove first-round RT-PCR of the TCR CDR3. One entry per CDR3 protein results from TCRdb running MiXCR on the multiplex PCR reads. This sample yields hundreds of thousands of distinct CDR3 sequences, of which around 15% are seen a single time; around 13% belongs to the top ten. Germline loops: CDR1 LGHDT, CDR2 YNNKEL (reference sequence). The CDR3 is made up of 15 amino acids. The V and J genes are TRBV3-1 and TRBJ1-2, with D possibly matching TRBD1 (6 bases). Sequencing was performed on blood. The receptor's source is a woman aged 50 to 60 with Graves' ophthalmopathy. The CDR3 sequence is CASSQDLTGPYGYTF. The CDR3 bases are TGCGCCAGCAGCCAAGATTTGACAGGACCCTATGGCTACACCTTC.